This T cell receptor beta chain was sequenced during a study of beta chain features in type 1 diabetes. General study points: In all four CD4+ subsets, TCRB CDR3 length was significantly, moderately reduced in type 1 diabetes.

The authors reverse transcribed all of the isolated RNA, so sequencing captured expressed TCRB transcripts. Here immunoSEQ multiplex PCR was the method, and the copy in TCRdb shows in-frame clones only, minus some. The table lists about 400,000 clones, over 10% of them singletons. Germline CDR1 is MNHNY and CDR2 is SVGAGI (reference sequence). The V and J ends lost 8 bases and 2 bases, in that order; junction bases with no gene match: 4. The CDR3 totals 14 residues. Note on this clone: The antigen remains undetermined.

The material sequenced was naive CD4+ T cells from blood. The receptor's source is a woman aged 18-29 years with type 1 diabetes. This chain joins TRBV6-6 and TRBJ1-2; 11 bases fit TRBD1. The CDR3 bases are TGTGCCAGCGAACGGACAGGGGGCAACTATGGCTACACCTTC. Translated: CASERTGGNYGYTF.